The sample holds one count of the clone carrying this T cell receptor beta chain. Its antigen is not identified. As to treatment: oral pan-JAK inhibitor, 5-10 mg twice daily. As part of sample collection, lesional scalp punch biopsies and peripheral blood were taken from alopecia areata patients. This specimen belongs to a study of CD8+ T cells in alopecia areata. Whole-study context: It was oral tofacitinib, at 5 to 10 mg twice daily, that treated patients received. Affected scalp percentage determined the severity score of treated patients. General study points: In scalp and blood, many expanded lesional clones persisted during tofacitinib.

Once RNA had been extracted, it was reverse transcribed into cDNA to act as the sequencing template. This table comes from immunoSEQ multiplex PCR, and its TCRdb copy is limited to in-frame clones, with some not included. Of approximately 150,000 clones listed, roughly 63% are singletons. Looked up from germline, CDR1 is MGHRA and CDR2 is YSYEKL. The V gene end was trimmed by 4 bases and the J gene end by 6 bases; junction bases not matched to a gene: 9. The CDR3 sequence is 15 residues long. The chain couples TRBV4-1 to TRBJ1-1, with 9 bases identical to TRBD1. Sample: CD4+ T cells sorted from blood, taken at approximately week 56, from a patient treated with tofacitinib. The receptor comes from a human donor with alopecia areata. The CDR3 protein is CASSRTGEGKPEAFF. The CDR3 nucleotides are TGCGCCAGCAGCCGGACAGGGGAGGGGAAGCCTGAAGCTTTCTTT.